The 32 T cell receptor beta chains in this list originate from one sample, sequenced in a study of blood T cell repertoires in COVID-19. Data came from immunoSEQ multiplex PCR; TCRdb stores just in-frame clones and leaves some out. The sample shows roughly 120,000 clones, about nine tenths of them seen only once. The source material was peripheral blood. These receptors came from a human donor with active COVID-19. The donor label of this sample is uncertain.

The V and J genes are TRBV12-3 or TRBV12-4 and TRBJ1-1; D gene unclear. V was shortened by 4 bases and J by 0 bases, with 6 bases between the two germline ends. The CDR3 is 13 residues long. The CDR3 nucleotides are TGTGCCAGCAGTTCTTCAGTGAACACTGAAGCTTTCTTT. Its translation is CASSSSVNTEAFF.

This clone was counted a few times. The rearrangement links TRBV2 to TRBJ1-2; a possible D gene is TRBD1 (6 bases). Trimming stripped 8 bases from V and 5 bases from J, with 18 bases between. The length of the CDR3 is 14 residues. Germline CDR1 reads SNHLY; CDR2 reads FYNNEI. The CDR3 DNA reads TGTGCCAGCGCCCAGGGCAGGGGCCAGTATGGCTACACCTTC. Its protein product is CASAQGRGQYGYTF.

This chain links TRBV9 with TRBJ2-3; D is unclear. V gave up 2 bases and J gave up 2 bases, with 9 bases separating them. Per germline, CDR1 SGDLS and CDR2 YYNGEE. The CDR3 spans 14 residues. CDR3 region: CASSVGYDTDTQYF. The CDR3 DNA sequence: TGTGCCAGCAGCGTCGGGTACGACACAGATACGCAGTATTTT.

This chain uses TRBV4-3 with TRBJ2-2; no clear D gene. Germline CDR1 is LGHNA and CDR2 is YSLEER. V lost 4 bases and J lost 3, with 12 bases in between. This CDR3 has 15 amino acids. CDR3 residues: CASSPWAKHTGELFF. The CDR3 nucleotides are TGCGCCAGCAGCCCGTGGGCAAAGCACACCGGGGAGCTGTTTTTT.

The chain combines TRBV18 with TRBJ2-3, with D maybe TRBD1 (6 bases). V lost 5 bases to trimming and J lost 7 bases, with 19 bases between them. In germline, CDR1 is KGHSH, CDR2 LQKENI. CDR3 size: 15 residues. Here the CDR3 reads CASSSQGREVNTQYF. DNA for the CDR3: TGTGCCAGCTCAAGTCAGGGGCGTGAGGTGAATACGCAGTATTTT.

The V and J genes are TRBV2 and TRBJ1-5; possible D gene TRBD1, 6 bases. Germline V gene lookup returns CDR1 SNHLY and CDR2 FYNNEI. Trimming shortened V by 11 bases and J by 1 base, and 12 bases separated the two germline ends. The CDR3 has 13 residues. The CDR3 loop reads CAGHRDSNQPQHF. CDR3 nucleotides: TGTGCCGGACACAGGGACAGCAATCAGCCCCAGCATTTT. Based on the CDR3 plus reference TRBV2 and TRBJ1-5, the full variable domain is EPEVTQTPSHQVTQMGQEVILRCVPISNHLYFYWYRQILGQKVEFLVSFYNNEISEKSEIFDDQFSVERPDGSNFTLKIRSTKLEDSAMYFCAGHRDSNQPQHFGDGTRLSIL.

The chain links TRBV7-9 to TRBJ1-5, with D possibly TRBD1 on 6 matching bases. V lost 3 bases and J lost 5, with 14 bases in between. The CDR3 spans 15 residues. Germline assignment: CDR1 SEHNR and CDR2 FQNEAQ (reference sequence). CDR3 sequence (DNA): TGTGCCAGCAGCTTTGGGTACAGGGACCATCAGCCCCAGCATTTT. Translation: CASSFGYRDHQPQHF.

The chain combines TRBV7-2 with TRBJ2-2; TRBD2 matches at 8 bases. The germline V gene has CDR1 SGHTA and CDR2 FQGNSA. The length of the CDR3 is 16 residues. After removal of 2 bases from V and 6 bases from J, the junction contained 8 bases not matched to a gene. The CDR3 DNA reads as TGTGCCAGCAGCTTACCCCTACTAGCGGCGGCCGGGGAGCTGTTTTTT. Translating gives CASSLPLLAAAGELFF. The full variable domain, with the rest looked up from reference TRBV7-2 and TRBJ2-2, is GAGVSQSPSNKVTEKGKDVELRCDPISGHTALYWYRQSLGQGLEFLIYFQGNSAPDKSGLPSDRFSAERTGGSVSTLTIQRTQQEDSAVYLCASSLPLLAAAGELFFGEGSRLTVL.

V is TRBV4-3 and J is TRBJ2-3; the match to TRBD2 covers 13 bases. The CDR3 runs 16 residues. V shed 3 bases, J shed 4 bases, and the junction held 4 bases outside the gene matches. The V gene's germline CDR1 is LGHNA and CDR2 YSLEER. CDR3 region: CASSQELAGGADTQYF. The CDR3, as DNA: TGCGCCAGCAGCCAGGAACTAGCGGGGGGGGCAGATACGCAGTATTTT.

This clone was observed a handful of times. The J gene is TRBJ1-6, the V gene TRBV6-2 or TRBV6-3, with D perhaps matching TRBD1 (6 bases). Germline CDR1 and CDR2: MNHEY and SVGEGT. The CDR3 sequence is 14 residues long. V shed 6 bases and J shed 10 bases, with 16 bases lying between them. The CDR3 here is CASSNGGGPSPLHF. As DNA, the CDR3 is TGTGCCAGCAGCAATGGGGGCGGACCATCACCCCTCCACTTT.

In nucleotides, the CDR3 is TGTGCCAGCAGCGAGACTAGCGGGGGGGGCAGCTCCTACAATGAGCAGTTCTTC. It is translated as CASSETSGGGSSYNEQFF. The gene calls are TRBV9 and TRBJ2-1; 14 nucleotides agree with TRBD2. The J segment lost 0 bases and the V segment lost 3 bases, leaving 5 bases of the junction unmatched. The CDR3 loop spans 18 amino acids. Germline V lookup: CDR1 SGDLS, CDR2 YYNGEE.

The chain couples TRBV7-8 to TRBJ2-2; TRBD2 aligns across 11 bases. The CDR3 loop spans 17 amino acids. Germline assignment: CDR1 SGHVS and CDR2 FQNEAQ. V trimming: 2 bases; J trimming: 4 bases; junction bases outside the gene matches: 6. CDR3 amino acids: CASSLRSGGAFTGELFF. The CDR3 DNA follows: TGTGCCAGCAGCTTACGTAGCGGGGGGGCTTTCACCGGGGAGCTGTTTTTT. The variable domain in full, with the rest retrieved from reference TRBV7-8 and TRBJ2-2, is GAGVSQSPRYKVAKRGQDVALRCDPISGHVSLFWYQQALGQGPEFLTYFQNEAQLDKSGLPSDRFFAERPEGSVSTLKIQRTQQEDSAVYLCASSLRSGGAFTGELFFGEGSRLTVL.

The rearrangement uses TRBV6-5 and TRBJ1-2; D gene ambiguous. Deletions cut 6 bases from V and 0 bases from J, with 11 bases between. CDR1 MNHEY and CDR2 SVGAGI come from the germline V gene. The CDR3 is 14 residues long. CDR3 sequence: CASRREQTNYGYTF. DNA for the CDR3: TGTGCCAGCAGGCGGGAACAGACTAACTATGGCTACACCTTC.

The rearrangement joins TRBV4-1 to TRBJ1-6; TRBD1 matches at 9 bases. Trimming took 2 bases from V and 13 from J; bases not matched to a gene: 12. The CDR3 consists of 16 residues. Germline V gene sequence: CDR1 MGHRA, CDR2 YSYEKL. CDR3 region: CASSQTAGQGVGPLHF. Here the CDR3 DNA reads TGCGCCAGCAGCCAAACAGCGGGACAGGGTGTAGGGCCCCTCCACTTT.

This clone was observed a handful of times. The chain links TRBV4-1 to TRBJ2-7, with D perhaps TRBD2 (6 bases). V was pared by 7 bases and J by 6 bases, with 25 bases between. Per the germline V gene, CDR1 is MGHRA and CDR2 is YSYEKL. This CDR3 region has 16 residues. The CDR3 loop is CASTGTPGLTLPEQYF. The CDR3 DNA reads TGCGCCAGCACCGGAACTCCGGGACTGACCCTACCCGAGCAGTACTTC.

V usage is TRBV6-2 or TRBV6-3 and J usage is TRBJ2-6; perhaps TRBD1 as D (5 bases). The CDR3 contains 18 residues. V lost 1 base, J lost 1 base, and 14 bases lay in between. Germline assignment: CDR1 MNHEY and CDR2 SVGEGT. CDR3 protein: CASSYFGRDPSGANVLTF. CDR3 DNA: TGTGCCAGCAGTTACTTTGGCAGGGATCCTTCTGGGGCCAACGTCCTGACTTTC.

The V and J genes are TRBV5-4 and TRBJ1-6, with 11 positions matching TRBD1. With V trimmed by 3 bases and J by 10 bases, 3 bases remained unmatched. The CDR3 runs to 14 residues. CDR1 SGHNT and CDR2 YYREEE come from the germline V gene (reference sequence). CDR3 residues: CASSWDRGKSPLHF. For the CDR3, the DNA is TGTGCCAGCAGCTGGGACAGGGGGAAATCACCCCTCCACTTT.

The chain uses TRBV6-5 and TRBJ2-7; 8 nucleotides line up with TRBD2. Germline CDR1 is MNHEY and CDR2 is SVGAGI. CDR3 size: 13 residues. V dropped 5 bases and J dropped 4; count of bases not matched to a gene: 4. The chain's CDR3 is CASSPGGPYEQYF. CDR3 nucleotides: TGTGCCAGCAGTCCGGGGGGGCCTTACGAGCAGTACTTC.

The J gene is TRBJ2-1, the V gene TRBV6-1; D might be TRBD1 (6 bases). V was trimmed by 3 bases and J by 8 bases, leaving 14 bases between them. The CDR3 extends over 14 amino acids. Germline values: CDR1 MNHNS, CDR2 SASEGT. The DNA of the CDR3 is TGTGCCAGCAGTGAGGACAGTCTTGTATATGAGCAGTTCTTC. Protein sequence: CASSEDSLVYEQFF.

The chain carries TRBV30 and TRBJ2-3; 9 bases align to TRBD1. CDR3 length: 14 residues. CDR1 is GTSNPN, CDR2 SVGIG, per germline (reference sequence). V lost 5 bases, J lost 8 bases, and 11 bases stayed unmatched. Here the CDR3 reads CAWAWTGVRSTQYF. For the CDR3, the DNA is TGTGCCTGGGCCTGGACAGGGGTAAGGAGTACGCAGTATTTT.

Of note for this clone: The sample contains more than one DNA sequence encoding this CDR3. CDR3 sequence reads: CATSDGGNTEAFF. The CDR3 DNA sequence: TGTGCCACCAGTGACGGAGGGAACACTGAAGCTTTCTTT. J is TRBJ1-1 and V is TRBV24-1; D gene uncertain. The CDR3 is 13 residues long. Germline V CDR1 and CDR2: KGHDR, SFDVKD. V lost 4 bases and J 1 base, leaving 6 bases between the germline ends.

This clone was observed a single time. The rearrangement uses TRBV15 and TRBJ2-5; possible D gene TRBD1, 6 bases. The germline gives CDR1 LNHNV, CDR2 YYDKDF (reference sequence). V lost 3 bases and J lost 4, with 15 bases in between. This CDR3 region has 15 residues. CDR3: CATSREQGTAETQYF. The DNA for the CDR3 is TGTGCCACCAGCAGGGAACAGGGTACCGCAGAGACCCAGTACTTC.

The chain employs TRBV18 and TRBJ2-6; 10 nucleotides align to TRBD1. CDR3 length: 19 amino acids. CDR1 KGHSH and CDR2 LQKENI come from the germline V gene. Losses at the gene ends were 3 bases for V and 0 bases for J; bases not matched to a gene: 8. CDR3 region: CASSPLAGQGSSGANVLTF. In DNA form, the CDR3 reads TGTGCCAGCTCACCTTTAGCGGGACAGGGGAGCTCTGGGGCCAACGTCCTGACTTTC.

The chain couples TRBV4-3 to TRBJ1-6; D might be TRBD1 (5 bases). This CDR3 region has 16 residues. Germline V gives CDR1 LGHNA, CDR2 YSLEER. V dropped 1 base and J dropped 5 bases, with 12 bases sitting between them. The CDR3 sequence: CASSQGGGANNSPLHF. CDR3 DNA: TGCGCCAGCAGCCAAGGTGGAGGGGCGAATAATTCACCCCTCCACTTT.

As to this clone: Its ends do not fully match the called genes, so a read error is possible. This chain links TRBV7-7 with TRBJ2-7; TRBD1 aligns across 10 bases. CDR3 length equals 19 residues. CDR1 and CDR2 from the germline V gene are SSHAT and FNYEAQ (reference sequence). CDR3: CASSLAPQSRDRGSYEQYF. The CDR3, as DNA: TGTGCTAGCAGCTTAGCCCCGCAGTCCCGGGACAGGGGATCCTACGAGCAGTACTTC.

The chain links TRBV6-2 or TRBV6-3 to TRBJ2-3; possibly TRBD2 for D (7 bases). Germline V gene lookup returns CDR1 MNHEY and CDR2 SVGEGT. The V end lost 6 bases, the J end lost 2 bases, and 15 bases lay between the germline ends. There are 15 residues in the CDR3. CDR3 amino acids: CASSRGGGITDTQYF. Written as DNA, the CDR3 is TGTGCCAGCAGCAGAGGGGGGGGAATCACAGATACGCAGTATTTT.

The V gene is TRBV28, the J gene TRBJ1-2; TRBD1 might be the D (5 bases). V gave up 5 bases and J gave up 7 bases, with 14 bases separating them. The CDR3 has 13 residues. Germline V gene sequence: CDR1 MDHEN, CDR2 SYDVKM. The CDR3 sequence is CASSPQGVGGYTF. The CDR3 DNA sequence: TGTGCCAGCAGTCCCCAAGGGGTAGGTGGCTACACCTTC.

CDR3: CASSLELGQGSYEQYF. The CDR3 DNA reads TGTGCCAGCAGCTTGGAGTTGGGACAGGGCTCTTACGAGCAGTACTTC. This chain connects TRBV7-8 to TRBJ2-7, with 9 bases aligning to TRBD1. The V gene end was trimmed by 3 bases and the J gene end by 4 bases; junction bases not matched to a gene: 10. This CDR3 has 16 residues. In germline, CDR1 is SGHVS, CDR2 FQNEAQ.

This chain uses TRBV7-9 with TRBJ2-3, with TRBD2 matching 10 bases. Germline assignment: CDR1 SEHNR and CDR2 FQNEAQ (reference sequence). The CDR3 has 17 residues. V dropped 3 bases and J dropped 2; count of bases not matched to a gene: 8. The CDR3 DNA is TGTGCCAGCAGCTTTTCCCAAGCGGGGGGGAACACAGATACGCAGTATTTT. It translates to CASSFSQAGGNTDTQYF.

This sequence joins TRBV18 and TRBJ2-7; a possible D gene is TRBD1 (5 bases). CDR3 length: 14 residues. Per the germline V gene, CDR1 is KGHSH and CDR2 is LQKENI. Trimming took 2 bases from V and 4 from J, leaving 12 bases between them. CDR3 nucleotide sequence: TGTGCCAGCTCACCAAAACAGGATCAATACGAGCAGTACTTC. As protein: CASSPKQDQYEQYF.

The chain recombines TRBV19 with TRBJ2-3, with no clear D. This CDR3 region has 15 residues. Germline-derived CDR1 and CDR2 are LNHDA and SQIVND (reference sequence). The V gene lost 3 bases and the J gene lost 0 bases, with 10 bases spanning the gap. The CDR3 region is CASSIGIASTDTQYF. The CDR3 nucleotides read TGTGCCAGTAGTATCGGAATAGCTAGCACAGATACGCAGTATTTT. Filled out from reference TRBV19 and TRBJ2-3, the complete variable domain reads DGGITQSPKYLFRKEGQNVTLSCEQNLNHDAMYWYRQDPGQGLRLIYYSQIVNDFQKGDIAEGYSVSREKKESFPLTVTSAQKNPTAFYLCASSIGIASTDTQYFGPGTRLTVL.

This chain joins TRBV19 and TRBJ1-2; the D is unclear. Germline V gene sequence: CDR1 LNHDA, CDR2 SQIVND (reference sequence). CDR3 length equals 14 residues. Trimming cost V 6 bases and J 4 bases, with 15 bases left between them. CDR3 amino acids: CASRIPGGGYGYTF. The CDR3 nucleotides are TGTGCCAGTAGGATCCCGGGTGGCGGCTATGGCTACACCTTC.